The present T cell receptor (beta chain) was sequenced within a study of tumor-infiltrating lymphocytes in primary liver carcinoma. Study details: Lesions, classed as T1-T3 N0M0, spanned 4.2 to 10 cm across.

Synthesis of TCR beta cDNA was carried out from about 0.55 ug total RNA with a constant-region primer. Construction of TCR beta libraries relied on three successive nested multiplex PCR rounds employing slightly modified ARM-PCR. TCRdb used MiXCR to reprocess the multiplex PCR reads, holding one entry per CDR3 protein. The table shows roughly 78,000 distinct CDR3 sequences, with 70% to 75% occurring only once. Concerning this clonotype: Its antigen is not identified. The junction shows a germline mismatch at one end, possibly a read error.

The study, taken as a whole, reports: Tumors reached a significantly greater top-250-clone fraction than blood did (p = 0.039). A fraction of only about 7.5-25% of top clones appeared in all five tumor regions.

Extraction of RNA together with DNA used roughly 19-31 mg of unsorted bulk tissue. Surgeons resected the patients' primary liver carcinomas. The receptor was isolated from an older woman with primary liver carcinoma and hepatitis B virus infection. The sample taken for sequencing was liver tumor tissue from sampling region 4. Stated subset: tumor region T4, right-lateral pole.

DNA of the CDR3: TGCGCCAGCAGCTTGTACCCCCCTTGGAGTAGCGGGGGAGGGCAGTTCTTC. It is translated as CASSLYPPWSSGGGQFF. The rearrangement joins TRBV5-6 to TRBJ2-1, with 9 bases that match TRBD2. This CDR3 has 17 residues. The V gene's germline CDR1 is SGHDT and CDR2 YYEEEE.